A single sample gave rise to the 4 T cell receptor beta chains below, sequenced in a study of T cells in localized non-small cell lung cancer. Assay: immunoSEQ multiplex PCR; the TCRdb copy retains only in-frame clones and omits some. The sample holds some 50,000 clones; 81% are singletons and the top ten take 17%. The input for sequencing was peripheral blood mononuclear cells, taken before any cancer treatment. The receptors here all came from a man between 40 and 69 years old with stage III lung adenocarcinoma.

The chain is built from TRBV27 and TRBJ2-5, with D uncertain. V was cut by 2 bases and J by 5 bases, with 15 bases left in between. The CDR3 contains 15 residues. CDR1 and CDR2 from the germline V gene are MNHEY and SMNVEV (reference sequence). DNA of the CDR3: TGTGCCAGCAGTTTAGGGAAATCTTCGGGCGAGACCCAGTACTTC. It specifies CASSLGKSSGETQYF.

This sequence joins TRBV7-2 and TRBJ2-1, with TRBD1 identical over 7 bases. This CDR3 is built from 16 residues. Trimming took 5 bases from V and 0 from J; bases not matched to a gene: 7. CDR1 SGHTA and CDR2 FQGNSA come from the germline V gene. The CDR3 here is CASSPLGTVSYNEQFF. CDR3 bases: TGTGCCAGCAGCCCGCTCGGGACAGTCTCCTACAATGAGCAGTTCTTC.

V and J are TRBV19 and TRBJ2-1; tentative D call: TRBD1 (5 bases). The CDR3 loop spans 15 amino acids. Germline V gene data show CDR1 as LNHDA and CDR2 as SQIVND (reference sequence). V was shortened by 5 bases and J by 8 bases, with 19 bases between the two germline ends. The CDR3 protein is CASSPSLGAPDEQFF. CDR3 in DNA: TGTGCCAGTAGTCCTTCCCTTGGGGCCCCCGATGAGCAGTTCTTC.

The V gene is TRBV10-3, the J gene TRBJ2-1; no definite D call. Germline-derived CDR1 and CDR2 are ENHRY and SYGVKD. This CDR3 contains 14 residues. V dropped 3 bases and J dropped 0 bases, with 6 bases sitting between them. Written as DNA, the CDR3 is TGTGCCATCAGTGACGGGCTCTCCTACAATGAGCAGTTCTTC. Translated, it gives CAISDGLSYNEQFF.